Detailed here is one T cell receptor beta chain. This clonotype was counted at least ten times. No cognate antigen has been identified for it. Base qualities were left out, and no much larger clone turns up one base away. The sample is drawn from a study of T cells in Graves' hyperthyroidism and ophthalmopathy (dated 2019 in TCRdb). General notes on the study: Peripheral blood samples were taken at initial diagnosis, before any treatment was given. To identify TCR V-J signatures that set the groups apart, the researchers used a discovery cohort of 100 patients, made up of 40 to 45 with Graves' ophthalmopathy and some 56 with stable Graves' hyperthyroidism. Whether ophthalmopathy could be predicted prospectively was tested in an independent validation cohort made up of roughly 20 hyperthyroidism patients plus 17 patients who later progressed to ophthalmopathy. For training and testing, the approximately 92 patients in the discovery cohort were randomly divided in a 7:3 ratio. The study also compared thyroid tissue and blood T-cell repertoires from about 6 Graves' hyperthyroidism patients. After blood sampling, hyperthyroidism patients were treated with methimazole at a starting dose of 30 mg daily, and ophthalmopathy patients were treated with high-dose intravenous methylprednisolone. The paper reports TCR Vbeta CDR3 sequencing of approximately 140 peripheral blood samples: approximately 41 ophthalmopathy, around 80 hyperthyroidism and around 17 progressor patients. Here is what the overall study found, with its caveats: In validation, the model predicted progression to ophthalmopathy with approximately 70% sensitivity and around 72% specificity, a median of approximately 6.7 months before onset. A model built on a 13 V-J signature distinguished ophthalmopathy from stable hyperthyroidism, reaching 87.88% sensitivity and around 82% specificity in cross-validation and 80%/75% in testing. No statistical method was used to fix the sample size in advance, and group allocation was not hidden from the investigators. Most expanded thyroid clonotypes (frequency above 0.001) were also found in blood, which suggests that blood repertoires may mirror thyroid immune responses.

CDR1 and CDR2, looked up from the germline V gene (reference sequence), are LNHNV and YYDKDF. The CDR3 holds 15 amino acids from the cysteine to the phenylalanine. Only CDR3 DNA remains: 45 bases, in frame from the first base. For this chain, trimming is 0 bases at the V end and 5 bases at the J end, and the number of junction bases without a gene match is 5. The TCR beta CDR3 regions were amplified from RNA transcripts. A first-round RT-PCR of the TCR CDR3 used the HTBI primer set with the Qiagen OneStep RT-PCR kit. Libraries were constructed in a second round of multiplex PCR, after which size selection and purification were carried out. Libraries were sequenced paired-end with 100 bp reads on an Illumina HiSeq2000. The original methods were these. SOAPnuke was used to process the raw data, removing reads that contained adapters or uncalled bases, had a mean Phred below 15, or lacked an exact match to the constant primer or identifier. COPE v1.2.5 was used to merge the high-quality paired reads, and each unique nucleotide sequence was defined as a clonotype. MiTCR v1.1 was used to align clonotypes to the IMGT TRBV, TRBD and TRBJ reference segments. The analysis was restricted to V-J combinations with a frequency above 0.0001, which together covered 99.2% of the repertoires. A TCS score was defined as the ratio of F50 (clonal expansion) to E x V (chaos), with BLOSUM62-based TCRdist applied between CDR3 peptides within each V-J. Welch's t-statistics and random forest reduced around 510 V-J features to about 12, which were used in a naive Bayes classifier (R e1071). TCRdb reworked the public reads: Q25 trimming with fastp, MiXCR clone assembly, productive beta chains retained. Under each unique CDR3 protein, matching rows form one entry showing the most common genes and DNA. The V and J calls were not made by the authors but by TCRdb's processing. Here the sample has fewer than 400,000 distinct CDR3 sequences; around an eighth occur a single time. The ten largest clones add up to under 30% of the sample.

In the ophthalmopathy patients, disease was moderately to severely active, with a Clinical Activity Score of 3 or more, a NOSPECS grade of 4 or more, and a duration of less than 3 months. Any patient with an uncontrolled infection, another autoimmune disease, pregnancy or lactation was excluded. Clinical symptoms, serum thyroxine and TRAb, thyroid ultrasound, and orbital computed tomography formed the basis for the diagnoses. PBMCs were isolated from around 10 ml of fresh peripheral blood by Ficoll-Paque density gradient centrifugation. Total RNA was extracted using Trizol reagent, and RNA quality was assessed on an Agilent 2100 Bioanalyzer.

This clonotype originated in a man aged 50 to 59 with Graves' ophthalmopathy. The sequence is built from TRBV15 and TRBJ2-7, with 9 middle bases fitting TRBD1. Sequencing was done on a sample of blood. The sequenced DNA: TGTGCCACCAGCAGAGATAACACAGGGGGCAACGAGCAGTACTTC. Translated, it reads CATSRDNTGGNEQYF.